Below, 4 T cell receptor beta chains from the same sample are listed, as sequenced in a study of T cell clonality in common variable immunodeficiency. Repertoires were generated with immunoSEQ multiplex PCR, while TCRdb's copy carries only in-frame clones and drops some. The repertoire consists of 30,000 to 40,000 clones, none detected only once. The sequenced sample was peripheral blood mononuclear cells. These receptors originate from a person aged 18 to 75 in good health.

The sample holds many counts of this clone. The observed sequence ends 3 residues before the CDR3 terminus, with the missing tail filled in from the germline J gene. The gene calls are TRBV5-1 and TRBJ2-5; D may be TRBD1 (7 bases). Germline V gene lookup returns CDR1 SGHRS and CDR2 YFSETQ. V was cut by 4 bases and J by 1 base, with 11 bases left in between. The CDR3 contains 14 residues. CDR3 residues: CASSAGTVQETQYF. CDR3 DNA (partial): TGCGCCAGCAGCGCGGGGACAGTCCAAGAGACC.

Ten or more counts support this clone. Read sequence stops 3 residues before the CDR3 end, and the germline J gene provides the missing end. The chain couples TRBV19 to TRBJ2-3; tentatively, D is TRBD2 (5 bases). The CDR3 runs to 16 residues. Per the germline V gene, CDR1 is LNHDA and CDR2 is SQIVND (reference sequence). With 6 bases removed from V and 0 bases from J, the gap between germline ends came to 16 bases. The sequenced CDR3 bases are TGTGCCAGTAGCACGAAGAGCGGATCTAGCACAGATACG. Translation: CASSTKSGSSTDT. The full CDR3 reads CASSTKSGSSTDTQYF.

This clone is medium-sized by share. The read terminates 3 residues ahead of where the CDR3 ends, so the germline J gene completes it. The chain links TRBV30 to TRBJ1-2, with 11 positions matching TRBD1. Germline CDR1 is GTSNPN and CDR2 is SVGIG (reference sequence). This CDR3 comprises 15 residues. Unmatched junction bases numbered 8, after V lost 5 bases and J lost 3 bases. This CDR3 reads CAWDLGTGGDYGYTF. CDR3 DNA (partial): TGTGCCTGGGACCTCGGGACAGGGGGTGACTATGGC.

This clone has a count of ten or more. The DNA ends 3 residues before the CDR3 does, and the rest of the CDR3 is filled in from the germline J gene. The chain recombines TRBV20-1 with TRBJ1-2; D not resolved. The CDR3 loop spans 11 amino acids. Germline V gene lookup returns CDR1 DFQATT and CDR2 SNEGSKA (reference sequence). The DNA read from the CDR3 is TGCAGTGCTTTTGGGCCTGGGGGC. It codes for CSAFGPGG. The CDR3 in full is CSAFGPGGYTF.